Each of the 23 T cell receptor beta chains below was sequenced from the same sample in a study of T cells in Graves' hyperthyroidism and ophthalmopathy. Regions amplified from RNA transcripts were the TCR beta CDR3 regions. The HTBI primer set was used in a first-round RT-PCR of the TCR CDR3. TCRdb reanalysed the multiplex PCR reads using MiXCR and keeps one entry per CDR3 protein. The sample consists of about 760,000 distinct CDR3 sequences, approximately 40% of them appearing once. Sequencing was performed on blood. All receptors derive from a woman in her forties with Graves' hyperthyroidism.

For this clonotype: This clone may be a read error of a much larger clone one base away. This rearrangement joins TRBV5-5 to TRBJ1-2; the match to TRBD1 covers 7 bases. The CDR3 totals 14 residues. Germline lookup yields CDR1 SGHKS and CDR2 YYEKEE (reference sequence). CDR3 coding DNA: TGTGCCGGCAGCCTAAACAGGGGACAGTATGGCTACACCTTC. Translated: CAGSLNRGQYGYTF.

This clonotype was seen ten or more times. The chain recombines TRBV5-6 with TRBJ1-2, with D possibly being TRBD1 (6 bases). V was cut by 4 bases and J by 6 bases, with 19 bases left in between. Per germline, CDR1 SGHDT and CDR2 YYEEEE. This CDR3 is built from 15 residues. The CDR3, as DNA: TGTGCCAGCAGCCCCGGACAGCTATCTCGGCATGGCTACACCTTC. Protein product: CASSPGQLSRHGYTF.

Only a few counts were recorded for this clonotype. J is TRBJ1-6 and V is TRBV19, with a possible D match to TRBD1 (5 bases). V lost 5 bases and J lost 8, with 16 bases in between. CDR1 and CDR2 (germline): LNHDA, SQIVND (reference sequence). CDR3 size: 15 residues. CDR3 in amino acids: CASSAPRGTDSPLHF. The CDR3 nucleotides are TGTGCCAGTAGTGCCCCCCGGGGGACGGATTCACCCCTCCACTTT.

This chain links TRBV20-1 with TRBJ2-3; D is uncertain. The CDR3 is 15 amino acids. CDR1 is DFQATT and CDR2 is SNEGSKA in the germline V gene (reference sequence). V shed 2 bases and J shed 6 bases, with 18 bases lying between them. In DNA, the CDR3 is TGCAGTGCTAGACAGGCCGGTTCATTGATGGATACGCAGTATTTT. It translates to CSARQAGSLMDTQYF.

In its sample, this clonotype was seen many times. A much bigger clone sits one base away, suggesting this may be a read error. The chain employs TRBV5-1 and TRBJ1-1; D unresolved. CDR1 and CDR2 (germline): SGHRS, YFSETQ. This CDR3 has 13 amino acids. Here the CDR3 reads CASSLEGSTEAFF. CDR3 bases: TGTGCCAGCAGCTTAGAAGGGAGCACTGAAGCTTTCTTT. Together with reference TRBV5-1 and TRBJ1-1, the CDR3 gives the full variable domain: KAGVTQTPRYLIKTRGQQVTLSCSPISGHRSVSWYQQTPGQGLQFLFEYFSETQRNKGNFPGRFSGRQFSNSRSEMNVSTLELGDSALYLCASSLEGSTEAFFGQGTRLTVV.

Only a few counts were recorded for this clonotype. DNA of the CDR3: TGTGCCAGCAGCCGTGACGTCTTAATGAACACTGAAGCTTTCTTT. Translated, it gives CASSRDVLMNTEAFF. The V call is TRBV7-9, the J call TRBJ1-1; D remains unclear. CDR3 length: 15 amino acids. In germline, CDR1 is SEHNR, CDR2 FQNEAQ (reference sequence). The V end was cut by 5 bases, the J end by 0 bases, with 13 bases between.

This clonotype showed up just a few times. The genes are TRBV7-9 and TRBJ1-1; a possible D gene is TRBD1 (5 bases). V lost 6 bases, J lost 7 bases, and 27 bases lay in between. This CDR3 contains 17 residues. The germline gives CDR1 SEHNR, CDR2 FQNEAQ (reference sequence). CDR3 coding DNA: TGTGCCAGCAGGCCTTCCCCCTTTTTAGGACGGGACCATGAAGCTTTCTTT. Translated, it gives CASRPSPFLGRDHEAFF. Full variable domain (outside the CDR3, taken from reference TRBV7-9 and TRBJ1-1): DTGVSQNPRHKITKRGQNVTFRCDPISEHNRLYWYRQTLGQGPEFLTYFQNEAQLEKSRLLSDRFSAERPKGSFSTLEIQRTEQGDSAMYLCASRPSPFLGRDHEAFFGQGTRLTVV.

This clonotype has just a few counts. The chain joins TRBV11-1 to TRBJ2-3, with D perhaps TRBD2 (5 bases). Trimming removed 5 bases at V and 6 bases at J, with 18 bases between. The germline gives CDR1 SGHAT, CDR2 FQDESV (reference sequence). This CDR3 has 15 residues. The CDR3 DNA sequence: TGTGCCAGCAGCGAAGCGGTCGGAATTACGGATACGCAGTATTTT. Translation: CASSEAVGITDTQYF.

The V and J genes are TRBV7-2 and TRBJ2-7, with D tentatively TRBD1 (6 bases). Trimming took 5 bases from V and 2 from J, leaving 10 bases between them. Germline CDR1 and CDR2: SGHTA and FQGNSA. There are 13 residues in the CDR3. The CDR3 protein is CASSPGHTYEQYF. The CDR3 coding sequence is TGTGCCAGCAGCCCGGGACACACCTACGAGCAGTACTTC.

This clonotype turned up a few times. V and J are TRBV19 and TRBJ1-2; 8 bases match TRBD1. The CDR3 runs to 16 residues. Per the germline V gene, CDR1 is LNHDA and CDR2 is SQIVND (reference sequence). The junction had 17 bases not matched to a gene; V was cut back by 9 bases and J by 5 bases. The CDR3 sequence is CASSRTGFSRMYGYTF. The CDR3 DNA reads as TGTGCCAGCTCCAGGACAGGGTTTTCGCGAATGTATGGCTACACCTTC.

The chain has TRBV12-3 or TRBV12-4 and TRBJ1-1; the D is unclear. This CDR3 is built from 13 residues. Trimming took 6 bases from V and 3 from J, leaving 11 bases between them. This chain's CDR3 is CASRARMYTEAFF. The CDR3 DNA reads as TGTGCCAGCAGAGCCCGTATGTACACTGAAGCTTTCTTT.

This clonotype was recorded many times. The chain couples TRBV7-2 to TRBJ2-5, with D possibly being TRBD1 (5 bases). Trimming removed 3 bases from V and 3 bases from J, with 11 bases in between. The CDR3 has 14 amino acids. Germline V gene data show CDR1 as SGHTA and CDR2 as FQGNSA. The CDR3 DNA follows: TGTGCCAGCAGCTTTAACCAAGGGGAAGAGACCCAGTACTTC. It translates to CASSFNQGEETQYF.

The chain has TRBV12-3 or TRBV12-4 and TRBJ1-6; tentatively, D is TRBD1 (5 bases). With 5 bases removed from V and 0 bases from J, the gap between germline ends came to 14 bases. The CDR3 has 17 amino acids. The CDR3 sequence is CASSAQGASSYNSPLHF. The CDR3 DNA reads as TGTGCCAGCAGTGCTCAGGGTGCGAGCTCCTATAATTCACCCCTCCACTTT.

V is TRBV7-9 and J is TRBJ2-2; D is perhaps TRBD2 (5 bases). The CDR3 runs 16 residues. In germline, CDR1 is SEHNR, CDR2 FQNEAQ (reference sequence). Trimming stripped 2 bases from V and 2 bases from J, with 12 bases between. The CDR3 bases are TGTGCCAGCAGCTTACTGGGTTCGGGAAACACCGGGGAGCTGTTTTTT. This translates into CASSLLGSGNTGELFF.

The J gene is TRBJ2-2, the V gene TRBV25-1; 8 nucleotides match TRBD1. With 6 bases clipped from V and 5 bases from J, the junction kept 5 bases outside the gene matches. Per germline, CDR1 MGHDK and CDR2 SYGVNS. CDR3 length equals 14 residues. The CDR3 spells CASSDRGETGELFF. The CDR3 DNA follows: TGTGCCAGCAGCGACAGGGGAGAAACCGGGGAGCTGTTTTTT.

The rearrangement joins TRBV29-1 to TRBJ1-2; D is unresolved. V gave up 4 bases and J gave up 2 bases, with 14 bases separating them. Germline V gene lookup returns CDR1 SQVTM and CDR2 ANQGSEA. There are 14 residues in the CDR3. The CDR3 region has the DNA TGCAGCGTTGCCCTGGGCAGTACGAACTATGGCTACACCTTC. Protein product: CSVALGSTNYGYTF.

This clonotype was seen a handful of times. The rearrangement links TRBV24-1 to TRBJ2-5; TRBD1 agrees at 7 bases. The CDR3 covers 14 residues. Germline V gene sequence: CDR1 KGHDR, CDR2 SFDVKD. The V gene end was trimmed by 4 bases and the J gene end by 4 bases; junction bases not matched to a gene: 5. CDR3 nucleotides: TGTGCCACCAGTGAGACAGGGCGGCGAGAGACCCAGTACTTC. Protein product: CATSETGRRETQYF.

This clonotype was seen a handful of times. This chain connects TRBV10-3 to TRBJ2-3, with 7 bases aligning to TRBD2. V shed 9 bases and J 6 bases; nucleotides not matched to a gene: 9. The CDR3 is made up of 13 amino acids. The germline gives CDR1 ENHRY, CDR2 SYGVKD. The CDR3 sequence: CAIQLTSQDTQYF. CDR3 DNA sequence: TGTGCCATTCAATTGACTAGCCAGGATACGCAGTATTTT.

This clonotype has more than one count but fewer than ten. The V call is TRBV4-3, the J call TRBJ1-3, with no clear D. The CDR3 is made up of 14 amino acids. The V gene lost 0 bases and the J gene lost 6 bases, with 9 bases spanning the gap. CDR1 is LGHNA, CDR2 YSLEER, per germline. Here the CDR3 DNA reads TGCGCCAGCAGCCAAGATGGCGGGGTAAACACCATATATTTT. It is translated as CASSQDGGVNTIYF.

The CDR3 loop is CASSLVPGDQETQYF. The CDR3 nucleotides read TGTGCCAGCAGCTTGGTTCCGGGGGACCAAGAGACCCAGTACTTC. The chain is built from TRBV5-6 and TRBJ2-5; TRBD2 is a possible D gene (6 bases). This CDR3 is built from 15 residues. Germline V lookup: CDR1 SGHDT, CDR2 YYEEEE. The ends were cut back, 0 bases at V and 0 bases at J, with 9 bases in the middle.

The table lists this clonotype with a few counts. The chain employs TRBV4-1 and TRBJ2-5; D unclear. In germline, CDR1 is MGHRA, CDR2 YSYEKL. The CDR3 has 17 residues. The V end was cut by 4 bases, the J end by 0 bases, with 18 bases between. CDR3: CASSPLPSTGNQETQYF. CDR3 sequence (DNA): TGCGCCAGCAGCCCCCTTCCGTCGACGGGCAACCAAGAGACCCAGTACTTC.

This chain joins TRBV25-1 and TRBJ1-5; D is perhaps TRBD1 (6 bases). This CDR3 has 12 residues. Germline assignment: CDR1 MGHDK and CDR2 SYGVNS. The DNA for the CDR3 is TGTGCGGACAGTTATAGCAATCAGCCCCAGCATTTT. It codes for CADSYSNQPQHF.

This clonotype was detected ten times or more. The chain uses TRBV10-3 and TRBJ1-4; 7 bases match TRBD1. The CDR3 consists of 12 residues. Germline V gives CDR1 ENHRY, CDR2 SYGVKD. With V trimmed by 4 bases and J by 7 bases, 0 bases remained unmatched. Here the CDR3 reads CAISGQGEKLFF. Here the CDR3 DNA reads TGTGCCATCAGTGGACAGGGTGAAAAACTGTTTTTT.